This TCR beta chain was recorded in a study of brain T cells in children with intractable seizures. Time point of the sample: blood from clinic visit 5 months post-surgery; TSC patient then seizure free. The germline CDR1 and CDR2 sequences are MNHEY and SVGAGI. Trimming left V 0 bases short and J 12 bases short, with 9 bases between. The CDR3 loop spans 12 amino acids. Profiling relied on immunoSEQ multiplex PCR, and the TCRdb table lists in-frame clones only, not all of them. The profile shows 340,000 or so clones, nearly 95% of them singletons. The specimen was peripheral blood, collected approximately 5 months after surgery. The TCR sequence derives from a boy under two years old with tuberous sclerosis and intractable seizures. This chain connects TRBV6-5 to TRBJ2-1; no firm D call. The CDR3 loop is CASSYSGNPQFF. The CDR3 DNA sequence: TGTGCCAGCAGTTACTCGGGGAACCCGCAGTTCTTC.